These 28 T cell receptor beta chains were sequenced from one sample in a study of T cell changes during pregnancy in multiple sclerosis. TCRdb's copy holds only in-frame clones and misses some; the assay was immunoSEQ multiplex PCR. The table lists 98,000 or so clones, around 93% of them singletons. This specimen was peripheral blood, taken after pregnancy. The receptor source for this set is a female donor with multiple sclerosis, enrolled in a pregnancy study.

The V and J genes are TRBV9 and TRBJ2-6; D ambiguous. V was cut by 3 bases and J by 1 base, with 8 bases left in between. Germline V gene sequence: CDR1 SGDLS, CDR2 YYNGEE. The CDR3 is 15 amino acids. CDR3 sequence reads: CASSDRGSGANVLTF. CDR3 bases: TGTGCCAGCAGCGATCGAGGTTCTGGGGCCAACGTCCTGACTTTC.

The V gene is TRBV5-1, the J gene TRBJ2-5; tentative D call: TRBD2 (5 bases). V was cut by 0 bases and J by 5 bases, with 14 bases left in between. Germline V CDR1 and CDR2: SGHRS, YFSETQ. CDR3 length: 15 amino acids. CDR3 in DNA: TGCGCCAGCAGCTTGGCCACGACACGCGGGGAGACCCAGTACTTC. Its protein is CASSLATTRGETQYF.

The chain is built from TRBV5-1 and TRBJ2-2; 15 bases match TRBD2. Germline V gene data show CDR1 as SGHRS and CDR2 as YFSETQ. The CDR3 spans 18 residues. V lost 4 bases, J lost 2 bases, and 6 bases stayed unmatched. The CDR3 DNA reads TGCGCCAGCAGCATCGGGACTAGCGGGAGGTTTAACACCGGGGAGCTGTTTTTT. The encoded protein is CASSIGTSGRFNTGELFF.

The chain has TRBV30 and TRBJ2-1; 7 bases map to TRBD2. The V gene end was trimmed by 2 bases and the J gene end by 4 bases; junction bases not matched to a gene: 8. There are 15 residues in the CDR3. Germline V gene lookup returns CDR1 GTSNPN and CDR2 SVGIG (reference sequence). In DNA, the CDR3 is TGTGCCTGGAGTTGGGCTAGCGGAATTTACAATGAGCAGTTCTTC. It codes for CAWSWASGIYNEQFF. Variable domain in full (rest from reference TRBV30 and TRBJ2-1): SQTIHQWPATLVQPVGSPLSLECTVEGTSNPNLYWYRQAAGRGLQLLFYSVGIGQISSEVPQNLSASRPQDRQFILSSKKLLLSDSGFYLCAWSWASGIYNEQFFGPGTRLTVL.

V and J are TRBV2 and TRBJ1-2; 10 positions agree with TRBD1. The junction had 5 bases not matched to a gene; V was cut back by 6 bases and J by 7 bases. Germline V lookup: CDR1 SNHLY, CDR2 FYNNEI. The CDR3 has 13 residues. CDR3 bases: TGTGCCAGCAGGGCCGGGACAGGGGCTGGCTACACCTTC. Protein: CASRAGTGAGYTF.

The chain is built from TRBV19 and TRBJ2-3; 8 bases fit TRBD2. The trim removed 5 bases at V and 4 bases at J, leaving 8 bases unmatched. Germline V gives CDR1 LNHDA, CDR2 SQIVND (reference sequence). The CDR3 consists of 15 residues. DNA for the CDR3: TGTGCCAGTAGTTGGGGGCTAGCGGGCGCAGATACGCAGTATTTT. Translated: CASSWGLAGADTQYF.

The CDR3 protein is CASSIARTANTEAFF. CDR3 nucleotides: TGTGCCAGTAGTATAGCCCGGACAGCGAACACTGAAGCTTTCTTT. The J gene is TRBJ1-1, the V gene TRBV19, with D possibly TRBD1 on 6 matching bases. Germline V gives CDR1 LNHDA, CDR2 SQIVND (reference sequence). Trimming removed 1 base at V and 1 base at J, with 10 bases between. The CDR3 is 15 amino acids.

The chain links TRBV7-9 to TRBJ2-1; D possibly corresponds to TRBD1 (6 bases). Germline loops: CDR1 SEHNR, CDR2 FQNEAQ (reference sequence). The CDR3 length is 14 residues. The V and J ends lost 3 bases and 5 bases respectively, with 11 bases between them. CDR3 loop: CASSFAGANNEQFF. In nucleotides, the CDR3 is TGTGCCAGCAGCTTTGCAGGGGCTAACAATGAGCAGTTCTTC.

The J gene is TRBJ1-1, the V gene TRBV27, with TRBD1 identical over 7 bases. The germline gives CDR1 MNHEY, CDR2 SMNVEV (reference sequence). J was trimmed by 7 bases and V by 3 bases; bases with no gene match: 8. This CDR3 comprises 14 residues. The CDR3 loop reads CASSFTGALLEAFF. CDR3 nucleotide sequence: TGTGCCAGCAGTTTCACAGGGGCCCTTCTTGAAGCTTTCTTT.

The rearrangement links TRBV28 to TRBJ1-5; D may be TRBD1 (6 bases). There are 15 residues in the CDR3. Germline CDR1 and CDR2: MDHEN and SYDVKM. Trimming removed 3 bases at V and 7 bases at J, with 16 bases between. CDR3 protein: CASSFRQAIEQPQHF. The CDR3 nucleotides read TGTGCCAGCAGTTTCCGACAGGCGATCGAGCAGCCCCAGCATTTT.

The chain recombines TRBV30 with TRBJ2-7; perhaps TRBD2 as D (6 bases). V was clipped by 0 bases and J by 2 bases, with 8 bases between them. The CDR3 sequence is 13 residues long. The germline V gene has CDR1 GTSNPN and CDR2 SVGIG (reference sequence). As DNA, the CDR3 is TGTGCCTGGAGTGTCAGCGGGCCCTACGAGCAGTACTTC. It translates to CAWSVSGPYEQYF.

The chain links TRBV7-9 to TRBJ2-5, with 11 bases identical to TRBD2. Germline V gene sequence: CDR1 SEHNR, CDR2 FQNEAQ (reference sequence). Trimming removed 5 bases from V and 0 bases from J; junction bases left unmatched: 5. This CDR3 contains 16 residues. For the CDR3, the DNA is TGTGCCAGCAGCCCGGGACTAGCGGTAAACCAAGAGACCCAGTACTTC. Residues: CASSPGLAVNQETQYF. Based on the CDR3 plus reference TRBV7-9 and TRBJ2-5, the full variable domain is DTGVSQNPRHKITKRGQNVTFRCDPISEHNRLYWYRQTLGQGPEFLTYFQNEAQLEKSRLLSDRFSAERPKGSFSTLEIQRTEQGDSAMYLCASSPGLAVNQETQYFGPGTRLLVL.

The chain carries TRBV19 and TRBJ2-5; D is possibly TRBD1 (6 bases). V was clipped by 5 bases and J by 3 bases, with 16 bases between them. This CDR3 comprises 15 residues. Per germline, CDR1 LNHDA and CDR2 SQIVND (reference sequence). CDR3 bases: TGTGCCAGTAGTCTGTCGGGACATATTAAAGAGACCCAGTACTTC. This translates into CASSLSGHIKETQYF.

The chain has TRBV4-1 and TRBJ1-2; D is ambiguous. This CDR3 has 11 residues. The germline V and J ends were trimmed by 0 bases and 8 bases, with 4 bases remaining between them. Germline values: CDR1 MGHRA, CDR2 YSYEKL. In DNA, the CDR3 is TGCGCCAGCAGCCAAGATAGAGGCTACACCTTC. Translation gives CASSQDRGYTF.

The chain employs TRBV2 and TRBJ2-7; perhaps TRBD2 as D (5 bases). V dropped 3 bases and J dropped 3 bases, with 15 bases sitting between them. The CDR3 contains 15 residues. The germline gives CDR1 SNHLY, CDR2 FYNNEI. In DNA form, the CDR3 reads TGTGCCAGCAGTGAGGGCCTCGGGGAACACTACGAGCAGTACTTC. Protein: CASSEGLGEHYEQYF. Filled out from reference TRBV2 and TRBJ2-7, the complete variable domain reads EPEVTQTPSHQVTQMGQEVILRCVPISNHLYFYWYRQILGQKVEFLVSFYNNEISEKSEIFDDQFSVERPDGSNFTLKIRSTKLEDSAMYFCASSEGLGEHYEQYFGPGTRLTVT.

The gene calls are TRBV2 and TRBJ2-4; 7 bases line up with TRBD2. The CDR3 has 13 amino acids. CDR1 and CDR2 (germline): SNHLY, FYNNEI. With V trimmed by 7 bases and J by 7 bases, 7 bases remained unmatched. The CDR3 bases are TGTGCCAGCAAGGAGGGACTAAACAACATTCAGTACTTC. Translation gives CASKEGLNNIQYF.

The rearrangement uses TRBV28 and TRBJ2-7; D gene uncertain. Germline CDR1 is MDHEN and CDR2 is SYDVKM. V lost 1 base and J lost 3, with 10 bases in between. The CDR3 runs 14 residues. The CDR3: CASSLLAAGYEQYF. The CDR3 DNA is TGTGCCAGCAGTTTATTGGCGGCCGGCTACGAGCAGTACTTC.

The V and J genes are TRBV9 and TRBJ2-5; no firm D call. From germline, CDR1 is SGDLS and CDR2 YYNGEE. Trimming took 0 bases from V and 1 from J, leaving 10 bases between them. The CDR3 totals 15 residues. As DNA, the CDR3 is TGTGCCAGCAGCGTAGTGGAGAGTTTCCAAGAGACCCAGTACTTC. Translating gives CASSVVESFQETQYF.

The J gene is TRBJ2-5, the V gene TRBV7-8; D not certain. Germline CDR1 and CDR2: SGHVS and FQNEAQ. V shed 8 bases and J shed 5 bases, with 6 bases lying between them. The CDR3 extends over 10 amino acids. The CDR3 DNA follows: TGTGCCAGCGGGCCTGAGACCCAGTACTTC. Translating it yields CASGPETQYF.

The chain joins TRBV7-9 to TRBJ2-1, with 11 bases identical to TRBD2. V lost 5 bases, J lost 6 bases, and 9 bases stayed unmatched. The CDR3 consists of 16 residues. Germline lookup yields CDR1 SEHNR and CDR2 FQNEAQ (reference sequence). This CDR3 is CASSGQLAGGANEQFF. DNA for the CDR3: TGTGCCAGCAGCGGGCAGCTAGCGGGAGGTGCCAATGAGCAGTTCTTC.

Points on this clone: Germline and junction disagree at one end, which may indicate a read error. This rearrangement joins TRBV5-1 to TRBJ2-7; 8 bases align to TRBD1. The CDR3 contains 14 residues. The germline V gene has CDR1 SGHRS and CDR2 YFSETQ. The CDR3 region is CASSFSQGAKELNF. Written as DNA, the CDR3 is TGCGCCAGCAGCTTTAGCCAGGGGGCCAAGGAGTTGAACTTC.

The chain uses TRBV9 and TRBJ2-7; 7 bases align to TRBD1. Germline lookup yields CDR1 SGDLS and CDR2 YYNGEE. The CDR3 covers 15 residues. Germline trimming cut 1 base from V and 0 bases from J; bases unmatched to any gene: 4. CDR3 protein: CASSVSQGLSYEQYF. The CDR3 DNA reads TGTGCCAGCAGCGTATCACAGGGGCTCTCCTACGAGCAGTACTTC.

Only one count was recorded for this clone. This chain connects TRBV7-8 to TRBJ2-1, with TRBD2 matching 8 bases. Losses at the gene ends were 5 bases for V and 8 bases for J; bases not matched to a gene: 14. In germline, CDR1 is SGHVS, CDR2 FQNEAQ. There are 16 residues in the CDR3. The DNA for the CDR3 is TGTGCCAGCAGCCCCAAGGGACTAGTGGAGACGGATGAGCAGTTCTTC. Protein: CASSPKGLVETDEQFF.

V gene TRBV10-1 combines with J gene TRBJ2-3; TRBD2 aligns across 8 bases. V was clipped by 0 bases and J by 2 bases; unmatched bases: 7. The germline gives CDR1 WNHNN, CDR2 SYGVQD (reference sequence). This CDR3 has 17 residues. The CDR3 region is CASSESWREDPTDTQYF. In DNA, the CDR3 is TGCGCCAGCAGTGAGTCGTGGCGGGAGGACCCCACAGATACGCAGTATTTT.

The chain is built from TRBV5-1 and TRBJ2-7, with 9 bases lining up with TRBD2. Trimming cost V 3 bases and J 2 bases; bases outside gene matches: 12. The CDR3 totals 17 residues. The germline gives CDR1 SGHRS, CDR2 YFSETQ. CDR3 coding DNA: TGCGCCAGCAGCTATTCTGCCGTGGAGCGGGGGGCCTACGAGCAGTACTTC. This encodes CASSYSAVERGAYEQYF.

J is TRBJ1-4 and V is TRBV7-8; D may be TRBD1 (6 bases). CDR3 length equals 16 residues. The V end was cut by 5 bases, the J end by 7 bases, with 20 bases between. The germline V gene has CDR1 SGHVS and CDR2 FQNEAQ. CDR3 loop: CASSKKPMQGIEKLFF. DNA of the CDR3: TGTGCCAGCAGCAAAAAGCCCATGCAGGGGATTGAAAAACTGTTTTTT.

The chain couples TRBV30 to TRBJ2-1; 11 positions match TRBD1. CDR1 and CDR2 from the germline V gene are GTSNPN and SVGIG (reference sequence). CDR3 length: 14 residues. After removal of 0 bases from V and 8 bases from J, the junction contained 3 bases not matched to a gene. This CDR3 reads CAWSVGQGADEQFF. The CDR3 DNA sequence: TGTGCCTGGAGTGTAGGACAGGGGGCTGATGAGCAGTTCTTC.

The chain links TRBV7-7 to TRBJ1-1, with 8 bases aligning to TRBD1. Looked up from germline, CDR1 is SSHAT and CDR2 is FNYEAQ (reference sequence). J lost 1 base, V lost 5 bases, and 24 bases had no gene match. The CDR3 is 21 residues long. The CDR3 here is CASSRPLWSGVPGQANTEAFF. The CDR3 DNA reads as TGTGCCAGCAGCCGACCCCTTTGGAGCGGAGTTCCGGGACAGGCGAACACTGAAGCTTTCTTT.